The next 5 T cell receptor beta chains were all read from a single sample in a study of blood T cell repertoires in COVID-19. Sequencing used immunoSEQ multiplex PCR; TCRdb keeps in-frame clones, though not all of them. The sample shows some 160,000 clones, about 90% of them seen only once. Sample: peripheral blood. Every receptor here comes from a man in his sixties with acute or convalescent COVID-19.

The J gene is TRBJ1-1, the V gene TRBV27; D uncertain. The V end lost 5 bases, the J end lost 5 bases, and 9 bases lay between the germline ends. The CDR3 length is 12 residues. Germline V gene data show CDR1 as MNHEY and CDR2 as SMNVEV (reference sequence). CDR3 protein: CASSQPGTEAFF. The CDR3 coding sequence is TGTGCCAGCAGTCAGCCGGGTACTGAAGCTTTCTTT.

The chain carries TRBV5-1 and TRBJ1-4; D is ambiguous. The CDR3 length is 13 residues. Germline V gene sequence: CDR1 SGHRS, CDR2 YFSETQ. The V and J ends lost 5 bases and 2 bases respectively, with 7 bases between them. CDR3: CASREGTNEKLFF. The CDR3 coding sequence is TGCGCCAGCAGGGAGGGTACTAATGAAAAACTGTTTTTT.

The chain combines TRBV2 with TRBJ2-5; TRBD1 matches 7 bases. V shed 6 bases and J 3 bases; nucleotides not matched to a gene: 4. In germline, CDR1 is SNHLY, CDR2 FYNNEI. The CDR3 has 13 amino acids. This CDR3 is CASSRDSKETQYF. The CDR3 nucleotides are TGTGCCAGCAGCCGGGACAGCAAAGAGACCCAGTACTTC.

In this sample, this clone turned up once. This rearrangement joins TRBV3-1 (or the pseudogene TRBV3-2) to TRBJ1-1, with a tentative D call TRBD1 (5 bases). Germline values: CDR1 LGHDT, CDR2 YNNKEL (reference sequence). The CDR3 sequence is 16 residues long. V gave up 4 bases and J gave up 1 base, with 16 bases separating them. The CDR3 bases are TGTGCCAGCAGCCGAATTAGGAGGGGCGAGAACACTGAAGCTTTCTTT. As protein: CASSRIRRGENTEAFF.

The rearrangement uses TRBV5-6 and TRBJ1-5; D unclear. The CDR3 covers 15 residues. Trimming shortened V by 1 base and J by 4 bases, and 12 bases separated the two germline ends. CDR1 is SGHDT and CDR2 is YYEEEE in the germline V gene. The CDR3 bases are TGTGCCAGCAGCTTGTTCCCGGGAGTAAATCAGCCCCAGCATTTT. Translating it yields CASSLFPGVNQPQHF.